This entry concerns a single TCR beta chain. The antigen it recognizes is unknown. No base qualities exist here, and no much larger clone lies one base off it. The data belong to a study of blood T cell repertoires in COVID-19 (TCRdb year 2020). At the level of the whole study: Collaborator samples came from the United States, Italy and Spain and covered acute and convalescent phases of COVID-19. The prospective study material was composed of cDNA or gDNA derived from T cells, B-cell-depleted T cells, or PBMCs. The dataset comprised deeply sampled blood TCRbeta repertoires from subjects exposed to, actively infected with, or recovered from COVID-19. The repertoires were released in a freely available public database meant as a resource for research on the immune response to SARS-CoV-2. Samples were obtained from the ongoing ImmuneRACE study (first 160 participants) and from over 1,000 subjects provided by 6 global collaborators. A de-identified subject ID, COVID-19 status, age in years and sex were almost always included in the sample metadata. Where available, HLA class I and class II types were taken from metadata supplied by the sample provider and were not determined by assay-based typing.

Between the V and J ends, shortened by 4 bases and 6 bases respectively, the junction contains 13 bases. CDR1 and CDR2, per the germline V gene, are MGHRA and YSYEKL. The CDR3 covers 14 residues, taking in both the cysteine and the phenylalanine. The retained sequence is limited to the CDR3, 42 bases, with the frame set at the first base. TCRbeta CDR3 regions were amplified from genomic DNA using the immunoSEQ Assay, a bias-controlled multiplex PCR. Per the authors' processing: The number of nucleated cells in each sample was estimated by amplification of reference gene primers within the assay. To quantify the absolute abundance of each unique TCRbeta CDR3 rearrangement, sequence reads were collapsed and filtered. For each sample, productive Simpson clonality was calculated by taking the square root of Simpson's diversity index across productive rearrangements. The immuneACCESS repertoire file appears here via TCRdb, limited to in-frame rearrangements. These files lack a portion of the clones; in checked studies, under half of the deficit traces to unresolved V genes, and the cause of the others is not known. The V and J calls and clone size come from that table; D and trimming were worked out from the DNA. The sample contains around 500,000 clones, approximately 85% of them found a single time. The ten largest clones add up to roughly 3.2% of the sample.

Results the study describes overall, beyond this receptor: The quantity of clinical and demographic metadata differed by source and by participant and was supplied without curation.

Each collaborating institution followed its own protocols to collect whole blood in K2EDTA tubes. Collaborator samples were shipped for TCRbeta analysis as frozen whole blood, isolated PBMCs, or DNA extracted from either sample type. The sample consisted of peripheral blood. Recombination connected TRBV4-1 to TRBJ2-1; TRBD2 might be the D gene, on 5 matching bases. The source is a human donor in a cohort sampled during active COVID-19. The DNA sequence is given as TGCGCCAGCAGCCTACCTCCCCGGGGCAATGAGCAGTTCTTC. Its protein reads: CASSLPPRGNEQFF.